This T cell receptor (beta chain) was obtained from a study of regulatory T cells in long-lasting Graves disease. Regarding the study as a whole: Preferential use of TRBV28, TRBJ1-2 and TRBJ2-5 was seen in persistent disease.

Note on this clonotype: Its matching antigen is unknown. A read error is possible here, since a much larger clone lies one base away.

The CDR3 runs to 16 residues. Trimming pared 5 bases from V and 7 bases from J, leaving 21 bases between. The germline V gene encodes CDR1 SGHTA and CDR2 FQGNSA. Documented time point: persistent/refractory GD, antithyroid drugs over 5 years with positive TRAb. TCR sequences were obtained from RNA taken from PBMCs. An endocrinology unit in Xi'an, China, supplied the patients. HTBI primers from iRepertoire and Arm-PCR of CDR3 regions yielded the TCR beta libraries. How the authors handled the data: Analysis of the samples identified approximately 63 TRBV and roughly 13 TRBJ segments. TCRdb re-derived calls from the multiplex PCR reads in MiXCR, one entry per CDR3 protein. The V and J calls shown here were made by TCRdb, not taken from the authors' results. The top ten hold approximately 7.8% of the sample, which has roughly 450,000 distinct CDR3 sequences, less than 25% seen once.

The starting material was peripheral blood mononuclear cells (PBMCs), obtained when the disease was refractory, from a patient treated with antithyroid drugs. J is TRBJ2-4 and V is TRBV7-2; possibly TRBD1 or TRBD2 for D (5 bases each). The receptor comes from a female donor with Graves disease. CDR3 protein: CASSLRVLGERNIQYF. The CDR3 bases are TGTGCCAGCAGCCTCCGGGTCCTAGGGGAGAGGAACATTCAGTACTTC.